These 20 T cell receptor beta chains came from one sample sequenced in a study of blood T cell repertoires in COVID-19. Method: immunoSEQ multiplex PCR; TCRdb's copy keeps in-frame clones and lacks some. The table includes over 200,000 clones, 91% detected once. Sequencing was done on a sample of peripheral blood. The receptor source for this set is a person between 18 and 30 years old with COVID-19, enrolled during active disease.

The J gene is TRBJ1-6, the V gene TRBV7-2; no definite D call. The germline V and J ends were trimmed by 1 base and 11 bases, with 9 bases remaining between them. Germline values: CDR1 SGHTA, CDR2 FQGNSA. The CDR3 is 13 residues long. DNA for the CDR3: TGTGCCAGCAGCTTAGGGCTTCAGGCACCCCTCCACTTT. Its protein is CASSLGLQAPLHF.

This clone was detected once. V is TRBV9 and J is TRBJ2-5; tentative D call: TRBD1 (5 bases). The CDR3 loop spans 15 amino acids. Trimming shortened V by 2 bases and J by 4 bases, and 15 bases separated the two germline ends. Germline V CDR1 and CDR2: SGDLS, YYNGEE. The CDR3 is CASSVSRMGLETQYF. The CDR3 DNA reads as TGTGCCAGCAGCGTTTCCAGGATGGGGCTAGAGACCCAGTACTTC.

Regarding this clone: Within the sample, other DNA sequences also encode this same CDR3. The V gene is TRBV11-2, the J gene TRBJ1-1; 9 bases are shared with TRBD1. The trim removed 3 bases at V and 4 bases at J, leaving 0 bases unmatched. The CDR3 is 13 amino acids. Germline-derived CDR1 and CDR2 are SGHAT and FQNNGV. CDR3 nucleotides: TGTGCCAGCAGCTTGGACAGGGGCACTGAAGCTTTCTTT. Translated, it gives CASSLDRGTEAFF.

This clone was detected only once. This rearrangement joins TRBV5-4 to TRBJ1-2; 7 bases are shared with TRBD1. Germline V gene lookup returns CDR1 SGHNT and CDR2 YYREEE (reference sequence). The trim removed 0 bases at V and 6 bases at J, leaving 11 bases unmatched. The CDR3 is 16 residues long. This CDR3 reads CASSLDSSTGLNGYTF. DNA of the CDR3: TGTGCCAGCAGCTTGGATTCATCGACAGGGTTAAATGGCTACACCTTC.

The chain uses TRBV10-3 and TRBJ1-2; D may be TRBD1 (6 bases). The CDR3 spans 15 residues. Germline CDR1 and CDR2: ENHRY and SYGVKD. V lost 9 bases, J lost 6 bases, and 23 bases lay in between. CDR3 amino acids: CAISTPFLDSDGYTF. The CDR3 nucleotides are TGTGCCATAAGCACACCCTTCCTGGACAGTGATGGCTACACCTTC.

CDR3 amino acids: CASSLRQGAGDTQYF. The CDR3 DNA reads as TGTGCCAGCAGCTTAAGGCAGGGGGCGGGTGATACGCAGTATTTT. This rearrangement joins TRBV7-3 to TRBJ2-3, with TRBD1 matching 8 bases. Trimming took 1 base from V and 6 from J; bases not matched to a gene: 6. The germline V gene has CDR1 SGHTA and CDR2 FQGTGA. This CDR3 comprises 15 residues.

The V gene is TRBV7-9, the J gene TRBJ2-6; no clear D gene. Trimming pared 4 bases from V and 1 base from J, leaving 5 bases between. Per germline, CDR1 SEHNR and CDR2 FQNEAQ (reference sequence). The length of the CDR3 is 14 residues. The DNA of the CDR3 is TGTGCCAGCAGCTGGCCTTCTGGGGCCAACGTCCTGACTTTC. It yields the protein CASSWPSGANVLTF.

This chain connects TRBV2 to TRBJ1-4; perhaps TRBD1 as D (6 bases). Between the trimmed V and J ends, which lost 3 bases and 8 bases, there was a span of 16 bases. CDR3 length: 15 amino acids. CDR1 and CDR2 from the germline V gene are SNHLY and FYNNEI. In DNA form, the CDR3 reads TGTGCCAGCAGTGATAATGGGGGCGCAAAGGAAAAACTGTTTTTT. It translates to CASSDNGGAKEKLFF.

The V gene is TRBV28, the J gene TRBJ2-1; 10 nucleotides align to TRBD2. V was pared by 6 bases and J by 9 bases, with 17 bases of the junction left unmatched. The CDR3 is 17 residues long. Looked up from germline, CDR1 is MDHEN and CDR2 is SYDVKM. The CDR3 DNA follows: TGTGCCAGCAGCGAATCCCCTCTAGCGGGAGAAGCGGTTGAGCAGTTCTTC. It codes for CASSESPLAGEAVEQFF.

This clone was counted only a few times. The chain links TRBV7-2 to TRBJ2-3; 10 positions match TRBD2. Germline V gene sequence: CDR1 SGHTA, CDR2 FQGNSA. With 6 bases clipped from V and 2 bases from J, the junction kept 11 bases outside the gene matches. The CDR3 loop spans 17 amino acids. The CDR3 sequence: CASSLLAGYGLTDTQYF. The CDR3 bases are TGTGCCAGCAGTCTACTAGCGGGATATGGGCTCACAGATACGCAGTATTTT.

This chain joins TRBV5-4 and TRBJ2-5, with TRBD2 matching over 14 bases. Trimming cost V 3 bases and J 5 bases; bases outside gene matches: 6. The CDR3 loop spans 16 amino acids. Germline V gene lookup returns CDR1 SGHNT and CDR2 YYREEE (reference sequence). In DNA form, the CDR3 reads TGTGCCAGCAGCTCCGGAGGGACTAGCGGGAGTGAGACCCAGTACTTC. Translated: CASSSGGTSGSETQYF.

V and J are TRBV18 and TRBJ2-7; tentative D call: TRBD1 (6 bases). The CDR3 sequence is 13 residues long. Germline V gene data show CDR1 as KGHSH and CDR2 as LQKENI. V lost 3 bases, J lost 4 bases, and 10 bases lay in between. The CDR3 protein is CASSPARGYEQYF. The CDR3 DNA follows: TGTGCCAGCTCACCGGCCAGGGGATACGAGCAGTACTTC.

The chain employs TRBV5-6 and TRBJ2-1; 8 nucleotides agree with TRBD1. This CDR3 is built from 13 residues. V trimming: 3 bases; J trimming: 8 bases; junction bases outside the gene matches: 4. Germline loops: CDR1 SGHDT, CDR2 YYEEEE. The chain's CDR3 is CASSWTGTYEQFF. The CDR3 coding sequence is TGTGCCAGCAGCTGGACAGGGACCTATGAGCAGTTCTTC.

The chain carries TRBV30 and TRBJ1-5, with D hard to call. The V gene lost 3 bases and the J gene lost 1 base, with 13 bases spanning the gap. The CDR3 length is 15 residues. CDR1 and CDR2 from the germline V gene are GTSNPN and SVGIG (reference sequence). The CDR3 region has the DNA TGTGCCTGGAGCACAGAACTAGGAAGCAATCAGCCCCAGCATTTT. Protein: CAWSTELGSNQPQHF. Full variable domain (missing parts from reference TRBV30 and TRBJ1-5): SQTIHQWPATLVQPVGSPLSLECTVEGTSNPNLYWYRQAAGRGLQLLFYSVGIGQISSEVPQNLSASRPQDRQFILSSKKLLLSDSGFYLCAWSTELGSNQPQHFGDGTRLSIL.

The CDR3 nucleotides are TGTGCCAGCAGCTTAGCAGTTAATGAAAAACTGTTTTTT. Its protein is CASSLAVNEKLFF. V and J are TRBV11-2 and TRBJ1-4; D remains unclear. From germline, CDR1 is SGHAT and CDR2 FQNNGV. CDR3 length equals 13 residues. V was cut by 1 base and J by 4 bases, with 4 bases left in between.

The chain couples TRBV29-1 to TRBJ2-5, with 8 bases matching TRBD2. The CDR3 is made up of 12 amino acids. J lost 5 bases, V lost 6 bases, and 5 bases had no gene match. Germline V gene sequence: CDR1 SQVTM, CDR2 ANQGSEA. The CDR3: CSVTGGPETQYF. DNA of the CDR3: TGCAGCGTGACGGGAGGGCCGGAGACCCAGTACTTC.

The V gene is TRBV6-5, the J gene TRBJ2-4; TRBD1 matches 9 bases. Germline V gene sequence: CDR1 MNHEY, CDR2 SVGAGI. CDR3 size: 14 residues. V was clipped by 2 bases and J by 6 bases; unmatched bases: 2. CDR3 DNA sequence: TGTGCCAGCAGTTACGGGACAGGGATAAACATTCAGTACTTC. Amino acids: CASSYGTGINIQYF.

The chain combines TRBV19 with TRBJ2-1; 9 nucleotides agree with TRBD2. Unmatched junction bases numbered 4, after V lost 3 bases and J lost 1 base. The CDR3 contains 16 residues. Germline CDR1 is LNHDA and CDR2 is SQIVND (reference sequence). The CDR3 sequence: CASSMEAGGSYNEQFF. As DNA, the CDR3 is TGTGCCAGTAGTATGGAAGCGGGAGGTTCCTACAATGAGCAGTTCTTC.

The chain combines TRBV24-1 with TRBJ2-7; no clear D gene. CDR3 size: 13 residues. The germline CDR1 and CDR2 sequences are KGHDR and SFDVKD. The V end was cut by 0 bases, the J end by 2 bases, with 4 bases between. CDR3 region: CATSDLIAYEQYF. DNA of the CDR3: TGTGCCACCAGTGATTTGATCGCCTACGAGCAGTACTTC.

V gene TRBV11-2 combines with J gene TRBJ1-1; 8 bases match TRBD1. CDR1 is SGHAT and CDR2 is FQNNGV in the germline V gene. V gave up 4 bases and J gave up 8 bases; unmatched junction bases: 6. There are 13 residues in the CDR3. DNA of the CDR3: TGTGCCAGCAGCTCTAGCGGACAGGGCGAAGCTTTCTTT. It yields the protein CASSSSGQGEAFF.